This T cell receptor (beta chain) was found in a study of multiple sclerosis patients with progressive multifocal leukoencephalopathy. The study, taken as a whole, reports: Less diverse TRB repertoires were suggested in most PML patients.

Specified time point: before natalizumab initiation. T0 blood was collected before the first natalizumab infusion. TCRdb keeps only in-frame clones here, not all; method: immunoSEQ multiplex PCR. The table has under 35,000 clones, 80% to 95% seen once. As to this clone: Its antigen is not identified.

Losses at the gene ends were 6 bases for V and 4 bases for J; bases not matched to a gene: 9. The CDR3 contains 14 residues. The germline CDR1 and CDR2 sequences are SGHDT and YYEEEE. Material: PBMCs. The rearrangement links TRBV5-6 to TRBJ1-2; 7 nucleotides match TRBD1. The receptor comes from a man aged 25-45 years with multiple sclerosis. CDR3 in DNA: TGTGCCAGCACCCCGTGGACAGGTCTCTATGGCTACACCTTC. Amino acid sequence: CASTPWTGLYGYTF. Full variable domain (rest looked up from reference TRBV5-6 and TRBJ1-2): DAGVTQSPTHLIKTRGQQVTLRCSPKSGHDTVSWYQQALGQGPQFIFQYYEEEERQRGNFPDRFSGHQFPNYSSELNVNALLLGDSALYLCASTPWTGLYGYTFGSGTRLTVV.